These T cell receptor beta chains were read from a single sample in a study of shared T cell receptors in the human thymus. Only in-frame clones appear in the TCRdb table, and some are missing; sequencing was by immunoSEQ multiplex PCR. Altogether just under 550,000 clones are present, approximately 80% being singletons, with the ten largest covering 0.013%. These same data were also listed under a study on human thymus T cells.

Sequencing used thymocytes. The receptors originated from a boy under two years old with a congenital heart defect. Both conserved end residues are part of each CDR3. Each record gives: D gene, CDR3 length, V gene, J gene, clone size, CDR3 protein, CDR3 DNA. D genes are given only for firm matches. Clone size is shown for a subset of rows, as once, few, many or a class of expanded clone.

d_call: NA
cdr3_length: 15
v_call: TRBV19
j_call: TRBJ2-1
clone_size: NA
cdr3_aa: CASSFGDGHSGEQFF
cdr3_nt: TGTGCCAGTAGTTTTGGAGACGGACACTCAGGGGAGCAGTTCTTC

d_call: NA
cdr3_length: 15
v_call: TRBV10-1
j_call: TRBJ2-1
clone_size: NA
cdr3_aa: CASSEARDGRGEQFF
cdr3_nt: TGCGCCAGCAGTGAGGCCCGGGACGGGAGAGGTGAGCAGTTCTTC

d_call: TRBD1
cdr3_length: 15
v_call: TRBV6-5
j_call: TRBJ2-7
clone_size: NA
cdr3_aa: CASRPGTAISYEQYF
cdr3_nt: TGTGCCAGCAGACCCGGGACAGCCATCTCCTACGAGCAGTACTTC

d_call: TRBD1
cdr3_length: 16
v_call: TRBV7-9
j_call: TRBJ1-2
clone_size: NA
cdr3_aa: CASSFASGTGSYGYTF
cdr3_nt: TGTGCCAGCAGCTTTGCCTCCGGGACAGGATCCTATGGCTACACCTTC

d_call: NA
cdr3_length: 14
v_call: TRBV7-2
j_call: TRBJ2-7
clone_size: NA
cdr3_aa: CASSLKESGYEQYF
cdr3_nt: TGTGCCAGCAGCTTAAAAGAGAGCGGGTACGAGCAGTACTTC

d_call: TRBD2
cdr3_length: 17
v_call: TRBV15
j_call: TRBJ2-5
clone_size: NA
cdr3_aa: CATSSVSGLAGEETQYF
cdr3_nt: TGTGCCACCAGCAGTGTGTCGGGACTAGCGGGCGAAGAGACCCAGTACTTC

d_call: TRBD2
cdr3_length: 16
v_call: TRBV28
j_call: TRBJ2-1
clone_size: few
cdr3_aa: CASSLGWREDPNEQFF
cdr3_nt: TGTGCCAGCAGTTTAGGGTGGCGGGAGGACCCCAATGAGCAGTTCTTC

d_call: NA
cdr3_length: 13
v_call: TRBV7-3
j_call: TRBJ2-7
clone_size: once
cdr3_aa: CASSSGTSYEQYF
cdr3_nt: TGTGCCAGCAGCTCGGGGACATCATACGAGCAGTACTTC

d_call: TRBD2
cdr3_length: 16
v_call: TRBV2
j_call: TRBJ2-2
clone_size: few
cdr3_aa: CASSDLGLAGDGELFF
cdr3_nt: TGTGCCAGCAGTGACCTGGGACTAGCGGGAGACGGGGAGCTGTTTTTT

d_call: TRBD2
cdr3_length: 19
v_call: TRBV4-3
j_call: TRBJ2-3
clone_size: NA
cdr3_aa: CASSQEWGVSGRYPYTQYF
cdr3_nt: TGCGCCAGCAGCCAAGAATGGGGGGTTAGCGGGAGGTACCCGTATACGCAGTATTTT

d_call: TRBD1
cdr3_length: 14
v_call: TRBV27
j_call: TRBJ2-1
clone_size: NA
cdr3_aa: CASSRQGSHNEQFF
cdr3_nt: TGTGCCAGCAGTCGACAGGGTTCCCACAATGAGCAGTTCTTC

d_call: NA
cdr3_length: 14
v_call: TRBV7-2
j_call: TRBJ2-5
clone_size: NA
cdr3_aa: CASSLDGGVETQYF
cdr3_nt: TGTGCCAGCAGCTTAGACGGAGGGGTGGAGACCCAGTACTTC

d_call: TRBD2
cdr3_length: 16
v_call: TRBV4-3
j_call: TRBJ2-5
clone_size: NA
cdr3_aa: CASSQDGPAGVETQYF
cdr3_nt: TGCGCCAGCAGCCAAGATGGGCCAGCGGGAGTGGAGACCCAGTACTTC

d_call: NA
cdr3_length: 14
v_call: TRBV19
j_call: TRBJ2-7
clone_size: few
cdr3_aa: CASSRGPPSYEQYF
cdr3_nt: TGTGCCAGTAGTAGGGGCCCTCCATCCTACGAGCAGTACTTC

d_call: TRBD2
cdr3_length: 18
v_call: TRBV4-1
j_call: TRBJ2-3
clone_size: NA
cdr3_aa: CASSQDRLAGGGADTQYF
cdr3_nt: TGCGCCAGCAGCCAAGATCGACTAGCGGGAGGGGGCGCAGATACGCAGTATTTT

d_call: TRBD2
cdr3_length: 16
v_call: TRBV5-1
j_call: TRBJ2-7
clone_size: NA
cdr3_aa: CASSRSGLAVTSEQYF
cdr3_nt: TGCGCCAGCAGCCGTTCGGGACTAGCGGTGACGTCCGAGCAGTACTTC

d_call: NA
cdr3_length: 15
v_call: TRBV21-1
j_call: TRBJ2-7
clone_size: NA
cdr3_aa: CASSPSGTGWTEQYF
cdr3_nt: TGTGCCAGCAGTCCTTCCGGGACAGGGTGGACCGAGCAGTACTTC

d_call: NA
cdr3_length: 15
v_call: TRBV5-6
j_call: TRBJ2-7
clone_size: few
cdr3_aa: CASSLEGSRAYEQYF
cdr3_nt: TGTGCCAGCAGCTTGGAAGGTAGCAGAGCCTACGAGCAGTACTTC

d_call: TRBD2
cdr3_length: 17
v_call: TRBV27
j_call: TRBJ2-1
clone_size: NA
cdr3_aa: CASSRTVTSGRTNEQFF
cdr3_nt: TGTGCCAGCAGCCGTACGGTTACTAGCGGGAGGACCAATGAGCAGTTCTTC

d_call: NA
cdr3_length: 14
v_call: TRBV27
j_call: TRBJ1-2
clone_size: NA
cdr3_aa: CASSLGRGNYGYTF
cdr3_nt: TGTGCCAGCAGTTTAGGTCGGGGGAACTATGGCTACACCTTC

d_call: NA
cdr3_length: 14
v_call: TRBV5-1
j_call: TRBJ2-4
clone_size: once
cdr3_aa: CASSLGDKQNIQYF
cdr3_nt: TGCGCCAGCAGCTTGGGAGACAAACAAAACATTCAGTACTTC

d_call: NA
cdr3_length: 13
v_call: TRBV6-1
j_call: TRBJ1-2
clone_size: once
cdr3_aa: CASSEAGAHGYTF
cdr3_nt: TGTGCCAGCAGTGAAGCAGGGGCCCATGGCTACACCTTC

d_call: TRBD2
cdr3_length: 19
v_call: TRBV18
j_call: TRBJ2-7
clone_size: few
cdr3_aa: CASSPPKVLAGVHGYEQYF
cdr3_nt: TGTGCCAGCTCACCACCAAAGGTACTAGCGGGGGTTCACGGTTACGAGCAGTACTTC

d_call: TRBD2
cdr3_length: 17
v_call: TRBV14
j_call: TRBJ2-5
clone_size: NA
cdr3_aa: CASSPLTSGRASETQYF
cdr3_nt: TGTGCCAGCAGCCCCCTGACTAGCGGGAGGGCCAGTGAGACCCAGTACTTC